The rows below give T cell receptor beta chains drawn from one sample of a study of T cell repertoires in cytomegalovirus infection. These receptors have no identified antigens. TCRdb called the reads again in MiXCR, with one record for every CDR3 protein. The table includes approximately 110,000 distinct CDR3 sequences, under 55% detected once. This material consisted of CD8+ T cells from cultured PBMCs, taken from culture after CMV antigen stimulation. The source of these receptors is a human donor in good health (CMV status not recorded). Some clones in this sample may be carry-over from other donors' samples. The CDR3 runs from the conserved cysteine through the conserved F or W. D genes are given only for firm matches. Size is stated for part of the rows, as once, few or many counts, or as a class when the clone is expanded.

J | size | D | V | CDR3 | DNA
TRBJ1-1 | few | . | TRBV20-1 | CSARRVGLGTEAFF | TGCAGTGCTAGACGAGTAGGGCTGGGGACTGAAGCTTTCTTT
TRBJ2-7 | . | TRBD2 | TRBV7-4 | CASSLSGGHSYEQYF | TGTGCCAGCAGCCTTAGCGGGGGTCACTCCTACGAGCAGTACTTC
TRBJ1-2 | few | . | TRBV2 | CASSEYEGSYGYTF | TGTGCCAGCAGTGAATATGAGGGGAGCTATGGCTACACCTTC
TRBJ1-2 | few | TRBD1 | TRBV28 | CASSSGQGVNGYTF | TGTGCCAGCAGTTCCGGACAGGGGGTGAATGGCTACACCTTC
TRBJ1-2 | . | TRBD1 | TRBV19 | CASSQKAGTGSYTF | TGTGCCAGTAGTCAGAAGGCCGGGACAGGGAGCTACACCTTC
TRBJ2-3 | . | . | TRBV29-1 | CSVEANTDTQYF | TGCAGCGTTGAAGCAAACACAGATACGCAGTATTTT
TRBJ2-5 | . | . | TRBV18 | CASSINGELRETQYF | TGTGCCAGCTCAATAAACGGCGAGTTAAGGGAGACCCAGTACTTC
TRBJ2-3 | . | TRBD2 | TRBV11-2 | CASSLGGLGQYF | TGTGCCAGCAGCTTAGGGGGACTAGGGCAGTATTTT
TRBJ2-1 | once | TRBD2 | TRBV27 | CASSSSRGDNEQFF | TGTGCCAGCAGTTCATCGCGGGGGGACAATGAGCAGTTCTTC
TRBJ2-3 | . | . | TRBV19 | CASSYPQEGSTQYF | TGTGCCAGTAGTTACCCGCAGGAAGGGAGTACGCAGTATTTT
TRBJ1-2 | . | . | TRBV6-5 | CASSQKTAYLNYGYTF | TGTGCCAGCAGTCAAAAGACAGCCTACCTTAACTATGGCTACACCTTC
TRBJ1-2 | . | TRBD1 | TRBV28 | CASSSRTGGYGPNYGYTF | TGTGCCAGCAGTTCGAGGACAGGGGGCTATGGACCTAACTATGGCTACACCTTC
TRBJ2-3 | . | TRBD2 | TRBV4-1 | CASSQGLLAGGGTDTQYF | TGCGCCAGCAGCCAAGGCTTGCTAGCGGGGGGCGGCACAGATACGCAGTATTTT
TRBJ1-1 | . | TRBD1 | TRBV20-1 | CSARETGEAFF | TGCAGTGCTAGGGAGACAGGGGAAGCTTTCTTT
TRBJ1-1 | many | . | TRBV7-3 | CASSLTRGDGNTEAFF | TGTGCCAGCAGCTTAACGCGAGGTGATGGGAACACTGAAGCTTTCTTT
TRBJ1-2 | . | . | TRBV2 | CASSATNGYTF | TGTGCCAGCAGCGCTACCAATGGCTACACCTTC
TRBJ1-2 | . | . | TRBV7-9 | CAIKGTTRSYGYTF | TGTGCCATCAAAGGGACAACGCGTTCCTATGGCTACACCTTC
TRBJ1-5 | few | TRBD1 | TRBV7-6 | CASSFGQGPFSNQPQHF | TGTGCCAGCAGCTTCGGACAGGGCCCCTTTAGCAATCAGCCCCAGCATTTT
TRBJ1-6 | few | . | TRBV5-1 | CASSVAGLLGNSYNSPLHF | TGCGCCAGCAGCGTCGCTGGCCTCTTAGGGAACTCCTATAATTCACCCCTCCACTTT
TRBJ2-7 | few | TRBD1 | TRBV9 | CASSFGQGKEQYF | TGTGCCAGCAGCTTCGGACAGGGAAAAGAGCAGTACTTC
TRBJ2-2 | few | . | TRBV19 | CASTRTGELFF | TGTGCCAGTACTCGTACCGGGGAGCTGTTTTTT
TRBJ1-6 | few | . | TRBV6-5 | CASSYSWGAPLHF | TGTGCCAGCAGTTACTCGTGGGGAGCACCCCTCCACTTT
TRBJ2-3 | . | . | TRBV6-5 | CASSYSGMDTQYF | TGTGCCAGCAGTTACTCGGGAATGGATACGCAGTATTTT
TRBJ1-2 | many | . | TRBV5-6 | CASSDVYPGIYGYTF | TGTGCCAGCAGCGACGTTTATCCAGGGATCTATGGCTACACCTTC
TRBJ2-3 | . | TRBD2 | TRBV5-6 | CASSSPRRGGQDTQYF | TGTGCCAGCAGCTCCCCCCGGCGGGGGGGACAAGATACGCAGTATTTT
TRBJ1-3 | few | . | TRBV12-3/TRBV12-4 | CASSSDGNSGNTIYF | TGTGCCAGCAGTTCGGACGGAAACTCTGGAAACACCATATATTTT
TRBJ1-1 | . | . | TRBV19 | CASSTGLNSEAFF | TGTGCCAGTAGCACAGGGCTGAATTCTGAAGCTTTCTTT
TRBJ2-7 | many | . | TRBV7-8 | CASSSAPYEQYF | TGTGCCAGCAGCTCAGCGCCCTACGAGCAGTACTTC
TRBJ2-7 | few | . | TRBV7-8 | CASSSISAGQYF | TGTGCCAGCAGCTCTATCTCGGCCGGACAGTACTTC
TRBJ2-6 | . | . | TRBV6-6 | CASSLLPENSGANVLTF | TGTGCCAGCAGCCTCTTGCCTGAGAACTCTGGGGCCAACGTCCTGACTTTC
TRBJ1-1 | . | TRBD1 | TRBV28 | CASSFKFRTGSMNTEAFF | TGTGCCAGCAGTTTCAAATTCAGGACAGGCTCCATGAACACTGAAGCTTTCTTT
TRBJ2-1 | . | TRBD2 | TRBV7-3 | CASSLSSGGAFYNEQFF | TGTGCCAGCAGCTTAAGTAGCGGGGGGGCTTTTTACAATGAGCAGTTCTTC
TRBJ2-7 | few | TRBD2 | TRBV5-4 | CASSSPLAGDEQYF | TGTGCCAGCAGCTCGCCTTTAGCGGGGGACGAGCAGTACTTC
TRBJ2-2 | . | . | TRBV7-6 | CASSPDVNTGELFF | TGTGCCAGCAGCCCAGACGTTAATACCGGGGAGCTGTTTTTT
TRBJ2-1 | . | . | TRBV5-1 | CASSRTSYNEQFF | TGCGCCAGCAGCCGGACATCCTACAATGAGCAGTTCTTC
TRBJ2-7 | many | TRBD1 | TRBV7-8 | CASSWTGQSYEQYF | TGTGCCAGCAGCTGGACGGGACAGAGTTACGAGCAGTACTTC